The next 14 T cell receptor beta chains were all read from a single sample in a study of blood T cell repertoires in COVID-19 (TCRdb year 2020). The library was made by the immunoSEQ multiplex PCR assay. Held by TCRdb, this immuneACCESS table contains in-frame sequences only and omits some clones. Under half of the omission traces to an unresolved V gene where checked; the cause of the rest is unknown. The sample yields over 85,000 clones; around 79% were counted once. The ten largest clones capture 24% of the sample. The sequencing input was peripheral blood. Receptor source: a human donor in a cohort sampled during active COVID-19.

This chain connects TRBV19 to TRBJ1-5, with D tentatively TRBD1 (6 bases). Trimming left V 11 bases short and J 2 bases short, with 19 bases between. Per the germline V gene, CDR1 is LNHDA and CDR2 is SQIVND (reference sequence). The CDR3 has 15 residues. The CDR3 DNA reads TGTGCCTCCACTGGGGGGGCAGAGGGCAATCAGCCCCAGCATTTT. Its translation: CASTGGAEGNQPQHF.

In nucleotides, the CDR3 is TGCAGCGTCCCGGGAGCGGGGGAGGCTCAGTCGGTGGGCTACACCTTC. Translation gives CSVPGAGEAQSVGYTF. The rearrangement links TRBV29-1 to TRBJ1-2; possible D gene TRBD1, 5 bases. Germline CDR1 SQVTM, CDR2 ANQGSEA. V dropped 6 bases and J dropped 8 bases, with 28 bases sitting between them. The CDR3 has 16 residues. Filled out from reference TRBV29-1 and TRBJ1-2, the complete variable domain reads SAVISQKPSRDICQRGTSLTIQCQVDSQVTMMFWYRQQPGQSLTLIATANQGSEATYESGFVIDKFPISRPNLTFSTLTVSNMSPEDSSIYLCSVPGAGEAQSVGYTFGSGTRLTVV.

The chain links TRBV10-3 to TRBJ2-1, with 9 nucleotides matching TRBD2. The CDR3 is 17 residues long. Germline trimming cut 2 bases from V and 2 bases from J; bases unmatched to any gene: 7. CDR1 and CDR2 (germline): ENHRY, SYGVKD. CDR3 region: CAISEPSGTTTYNEQFF. The CDR3 DNA reads TGTGCCATCAGTGAGCCTAGCGGGACAACAACCTACAATGAGCAGTTCTTC.

Here the CDR3 DNA reads TGTGCCACCAGTGATCCCCGCCGACAGGGCCGAGGAGAGACCCAGTACTTC. This gives the protein CATSDPRRQGRGETQYF. The J gene is TRBJ2-5, the V gene TRBV24-1; 7 bases align to TRBD1. CDR3 length equals 17 residues. The V gene end was trimmed by 3 bases and the J gene end by 4 bases; junction bases not matched to a gene: 13. Germline CDR1 KGHDR, CDR2 SFDVKD.

The rearrangement links TRBV5-8 to TRBJ1-1; D is unclear. Germline V lookup: CDR1 SGHTS, CDR2 YDEGEE. The ends were cut back, 2 bases at V and 4 bases at J, with 3 bases in the middle. CDR3 length: 11 amino acids. The CDR3 spells CASSFVTEAFF. The CDR3 DNA is TGTGCCAGCAGCTTCGTCACTGAAGCTTTCTTT. Supplemented by reference TRBV5-8 and TRBJ1-1, the full variable domain reads EAGVTQSPTHLIKTRGQQATLRCSPISGHTSVYWYQQALGLGLQFLLWYDEGEERNRGNFPPRFSGRQFPNYSSELNVNALELEDSALYLCASSFVTEAFFGQGTRLTVV.

This chain connects TRBV28 to TRBJ1-4, with D possibly TRBD1 on 5 matching bases. Germline CDR1 reads MDHEN; CDR2 reads SYDVKM. This CDR3 comprises 14 residues. Between the trimmed V and J ends, which lost 5 bases and 2 bases, there was a span of 9 bases. The DNA for the CDR3 is TGTGCCAGCAGTCAGGCAGGGACTAATGAAAAACTGTTTTTT. Protein: CASSQAGTNEKLFF.

The chain has TRBV11-2 and TRBJ2-2, with 11 bases that match TRBD2. Germline trimming cut 3 bases from V and 7 bases from J; bases unmatched to any gene: 4. Germline-derived CDR1 and CDR2 are SGHAT and FQNNGV. This CDR3 spans 15 amino acids. The CDR3 coding sequence is TGTGCCAGCAGCTTTAGCGGGAGGGCGGACGGGGAGCTGTTTTTT. Translation gives CASSFSGRADGELFF.

For this clone: Because the CDR3's place on the DNA is in doubt, the DNA is left out and the CDR3 is given as listed by TCRdb. The rearrangement links TRBV28 to TRBJ2-5; TRBD1 is the table's D call and was not checked against the DNA. The CDR3 spans 14 amino acids, including both terminal residues. In germline, CDR1 is MDHEN, CDR2 SYDVKM. This CDR3 is CASSSSGREETQYF.

The chain carries TRBV6-5 and TRBJ1-1, with D possibly being TRBD1 (5 bases). The CDR3 is 13 residues long. Deletions cut 10 bases from V and 0 bases from J, with 12 bases between. The germline CDR1 and CDR2 sequences are MNHEY and SVGAGI. CDR3 residues: CANSLDMNTEAFF. The CDR3 DNA sequence: TGTGCCAACAGCCTGGACATGAACACTGAAGCTTTCTTT.

V and J are TRBV28 and TRBJ2-7; D perhaps matches TRBD1 (6 bases). The V end was cut by 6 bases, the J end by 4 bases, with 10 bases between. Germline V gene data show CDR1 as MDHEN and CDR2 as SYDVKM. The CDR3 covers 12 residues. The chain's CDR3 is CASRSGQYEQYF. Written as DNA, the CDR3 is TGTGCCAGCAGGTCGGGACAATACGAGCAGTACTTC.

V usage is TRBV24-1 and J usage is TRBJ2-3; TRBD2 is a possible D gene (6 bases). CDR3 length: 15 residues. Germline V lookup: CDR1 KGHDR, CDR2 SFDVKD. Trimming removed 6 bases from V and 2 bases from J, with 14 bases in between. CDR3 DNA: TGTGCCACCAGTATTAGCGGAGAAATCACAGATACGCAGTATTTT. It specifies CATSISGEITDTQYF.

The CDR3 sequence is CASSAPGQRVKPQHF. CDR3 nucleotides: TGTGCCAGCAGCGCTCCGGGACAGAGGGTTAAGCCCCAGCATTTT. This chain uses TRBV5-8 with TRBJ1-5; TRBD1 aligns across 7 bases. This CDR3 is built from 15 residues. CDR1 is SGHTS and CDR2 is YDEGEE in the germline V gene. V lost 4 bases to trimming and J lost 8 bases; unmatched junction nucleotides: 12. The whole variable domain, filled in from reference TRBV5-8 and TRBJ1-5, reads EAGVTQSPTHLIKTRGQQATLRCSPISGHTSVYWYQQALGLGLQFLLWYDEGEERNRGNFPPRFSGRQFPNYSSELNVNALELEDSALYLCASSAPGQRVKPQHFGDGTRLSIL.

The CDR3 DNA sequence: TGTGCCAGTAGTATAGGTTCTTTTAGCAATCAGCCCCAGCATTTT. This codes for CASSIGSFSNQPQHF. This chain joins TRBV19 and TRBJ1-5; D call uncertain. Trimming took 1 base from V and 0 from J, leaving 7 bases between them. Germline CDR1 LNHDA, CDR2 SQIVND (reference sequence). This CDR3 is built from 15 residues.

In its sample, this clone was seen many times. The J gene is TRBJ2-7, the V gene TRBV5-1; D remains ambiguous. The CDR3 is made up of 17 amino acids. The germline gives CDR1 SGHRS, CDR2 YFSETQ. Between the trimmed V and J ends, which lost 0 bases and 1 base, there was a span of 17 bases. The CDR3 reads CASSLGSRVSSSYEQYF. DNA of the CDR3: TGCGCCAGCAGCTTGGGGTCGCGTGTTTCCTCATCCTACGAGCAGTACTTC.